This T cell receptor beta chain is from a study of blood T cell repertoires in COVID-19. Across the study: Material from acute and convalescent COVID-19 was sourced from the United States, Italy and Spain.

Trimming removed 3 bases from V and 0 bases from J; junction bases left unmatched: 14. Germline-derived CDR1 and CDR2 are LNHDA and SQIVND (reference sequence). This CDR3 region has 19 residues. Original processing notes: Estimation of nucleated cell counts relied on the amplification of reference gene primers. Sequenced by immunoSEQ multiplex PCR; TCRdb stores in-frame clones only, minus some. The V and J calls and clone size are taken from that table; D and trimming were inferred from the DNA. This table holds some 150,000 clones, 80% to 90% found once. The sample comprised peripheral blood. The TCR comes from a woman between 40 and 50 years old with acute or convalescent COVID-19. The gene calls are TRBV19 and TRBJ2-3, with 8 bases matching TRBD2. CDR3 DNA sequence: TGTGCCAGTAGTATTCTAGCGGGCCGGCAGCCTAGTAGCACAGATACGCAGTATTTT. Its protein is CASSILAGRQPSSTDTQYF.